This TCR beta chain comes out of a study of blood T cells in healthy people across ages. Through a sample-barcoded 5' primer and a J-beta primer mix, a second PCR was run for roughly 6 to 12 cycles. Tagging of each cDNA molecule was performed by a template-switch adaptor with 12 random nucleotides. TCRdb reprocessed the 5' RACE reads with MiXCR, giving one entry per CDR3 protein. Altogether 650,000 to 800,000 distinct CDR3 sequences are present, 44% being singletons, with the ten largest covering roughly 19%. The V gene's germline CDR1 is SQVTM and CDR2 ANQGSEA. The CDR3 has 13 residues. V lost 2 bases and J lost 8; bases outside the gene matches: 2. In the case of this clonotype: Antigen specificity is unknown.

Study-level points and caveats: Changes seen in expanded clonotypes were possibly confounded by donor CMV status left unknown.

V usage is TRBV29-1 and J usage is TRBJ1-4; TRBD1 aligns across 10 bases. The sequence came from a man in his fifties or sixties in good health. The sequencing input was blood. Here the CDR3 DNA reads TGCAGCGTTGAAAGGGACAGGGGAGAAAAACTGTTTTTT. The encoded protein is CSVERDRGEKLFF.